This T cell receptor (beta chain) appears in the sequencing data of a study of T cells after yellow fever vaccination. Whole-study results and caveats: FACS-sorted repertoires could harbor abundant contaminating bulk-population clonotypes.

With respect to this clonotype: What it recognizes is unknown.

Germline values: CDR1 MNHNS, CDR2 SASEGT. The V and J ends lost 6 bases and 4 bases respectively, with 15 bases between them. This CDR3 region has 14 residues. Production of TCR cDNA was by 5'RACE template switching, which also added a universal primer site and UMIs. TCRdb used MiXCR to reprocess the 5' RACE reads, holding one entry per CDR3 protein. This table has 200,000 to 300,000 distinct CDR3 sequences, roughly 6.3% appearing once. The TCR sequence derives from a man aged 25 to 45 who received the YFV17D yellow fever vaccine. Here the sequenced sample was CD4+ T cells sorted from PBMCs, taken on the day of the yellow fever booster vaccination. V usage is TRBV6-1 and J usage is TRBJ2-5; either TRBD1 or TRBD2 may fit D (5 bases each). CDR3 region: CASSTRDARETQYF. The CDR3 bases are TGTGCCAGCAGCACCCGGGACGCGAGAGAGACCCAGTACTTC.